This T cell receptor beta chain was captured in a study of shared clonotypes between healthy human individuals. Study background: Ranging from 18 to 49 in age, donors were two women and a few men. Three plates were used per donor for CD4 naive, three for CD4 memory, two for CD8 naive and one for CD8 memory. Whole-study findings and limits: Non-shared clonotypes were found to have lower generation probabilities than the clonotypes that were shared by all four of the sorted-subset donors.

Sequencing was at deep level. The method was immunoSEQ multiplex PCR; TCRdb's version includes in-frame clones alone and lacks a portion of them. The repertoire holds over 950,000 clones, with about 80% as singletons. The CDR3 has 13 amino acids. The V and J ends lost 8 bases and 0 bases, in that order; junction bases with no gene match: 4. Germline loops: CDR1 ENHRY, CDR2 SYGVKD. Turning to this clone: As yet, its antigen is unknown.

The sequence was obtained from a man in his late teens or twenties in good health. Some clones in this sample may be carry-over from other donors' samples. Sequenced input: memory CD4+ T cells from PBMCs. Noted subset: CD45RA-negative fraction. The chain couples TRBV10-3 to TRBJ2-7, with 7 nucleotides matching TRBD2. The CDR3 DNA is TGTGCCATCGGGGGGGTCACCTCCTACGAGCAGTACTTC. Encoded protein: CAIGGVTSYEQYF.